These 14 T cell receptor beta chains were sequenced from one sample in a study of blood T cell repertoires in COVID-19. This table comes from immunoSEQ multiplex PCR, and its TCRdb copy is limited to in-frame clones, with some not included. Here the sample spans about 230,000 clones, approximately 84% being singletons. The sample taken for sequencing was peripheral blood. The source is a man in his forties with acute or convalescent COVID-19.

The rearrangement uses TRBV5-4 and TRBJ1-1; D perhaps matches TRBD1 (5 bases). Trimming shortened V by 0 bases and J by 1 base, and 10 bases separated the two germline ends. The CDR3 contains 15 residues. Germline CDR1 reads SGHNT; CDR2 reads YYREEE (reference sequence). CDR3 in DNA: TGTGCCAGCAGCTTGGCATTCCAGGGGAACACTGAAGCTTTCTTT. This sequence encodes CASSLAFQGNTEAFF.

The genes are TRBV9 and TRBJ2-2, with a weak D call TRBD2 (6 bases). Germline CDR1 and CDR2: SGDLS and YYNGEE. CDR3 length: 15 amino acids. V was trimmed by 0 bases and J by 3 bases, leaving 9 bases between them. CDR3 coding DNA: TGTGCCAGCAGCGTAGAGGTAGCGGACACCGGGGAGCTGTTTTTT. It specifies CASSVEVADTGELFF.

This sequence joins TRBV7-2 and TRBJ2-7; 8 bases match TRBD1. The CDR3 contains 15 residues. Unmatched junction bases numbered 11, after V lost 5 bases and J lost 5 bases. The germline gives CDR1 SGHTA, CDR2 FQGNSA. CDR3 in DNA: TGTGCCAGCAGCCCCGAACAGGGGGTGTTCAACGAGCAGTACTTC. Its protein product is CASSPEQGVFNEQYF.

This chain joins TRBV9 and TRBJ1-2; 8 positions match TRBD1. Trimming took 4 bases from V and 4 from J; bases not matched to a gene: 15. Germline V lookup: CDR1 SGDLS, CDR2 YYNGEE. The CDR3 consists of 17 residues. CDR3 nucleotides: TGTGCCAGCAGCCCCGCCGCGGGGCAGGGGGCTTTCTATGGCTACACCTTC. Translation: CASSPAAGQGAFYGYTF.

This clone was observed once. The chain couples TRBV30 to TRBJ2-7; 8 bases fit TRBD1. V shed 2 bases, J shed 5 bases, and the junction held 5 bases outside the gene matches. Germline V CDR1 and CDR2: GTSNPN, SVGIG (reference sequence). There are 13 residues in the CDR3. CDR3 nucleotide sequence: TGTGCCTGGAGTCCAGGGGGCTCGGACGAGCAGTACTTC. It codes for CAWSPGGSDEQYF.

Note on this clone: Other DNA sequences in the same sample also yield this CDR3. The J gene is TRBJ2-7, the V gene TRBV18; 9 nucleotides match TRBD1. Germline V gene data show CDR1 as KGHSH and CDR2 as LQKENI. V shed 1 base, J shed 2 bases, and the junction held 3 bases outside the gene matches. The CDR3 loop spans 15 amino acids. The CDR3 sequence: CASSPRGQGAYEQYF. CDR3 in DNA: TGTGCCAGCTCACCACGGGGACAGGGAGCCTACGAGCAGTACTTC.

This clone was counted a few times. The rearrangement joins TRBV29-1 to TRBJ1-2, with 10 bases lining up with TRBD1. CDR1 is SQVTM and CDR2 is ANQGSEA in the germline V gene. With 7 bases clipped from V and 6 bases from J, the junction kept 8 bases outside the gene matches. The CDR3 totals 13 residues. The CDR3 bases are TGCAGCGATGGACCGGGACAGGGGAATGGCTACACCTTC. It yields the protein CSDGPGQGNGYTF.

The chain joins TRBV27 to TRBJ1-2, with D maybe TRBD1 (6 bases). V lost 2 bases and J lost 5, with 9 bases in between. Germline CDR1 is MNHEY and CDR2 is SMNVEV (reference sequence). The CDR3 has 13 amino acids. DNA for the CDR3: TGTGCCAGCAGTTTACAAACAGGGTATGGCTACACCTTC. Translated, it gives CASSLQTGYGYTF.

The chain couples TRBV5-6 to TRBJ1-6; a possible D gene is TRBD1 (6 bases). The length of the CDR3 is 18 residues. The germline V gene has CDR1 SGHDT and CDR2 YYEEEE. Trimming stripped 0 bases from V and 1 base from J, with 14 bases between. CDR3 loop: CASSLVPGGKSYNSPLHF. The CDR3 coding sequence is TGTGCCAGCAGCTTGGTGCCGGGGGGCAAGTCCTATAATTCACCCCTCCACTTT.

The chain uses TRBV30 and TRBJ1-2; D gene ambiguous. CDR3 length equals 14 residues. CDR1 is GTSNPN, CDR2 SVGIG, per germline (reference sequence). V dropped 2 bases and J dropped 4 bases, with 14 bases sitting between them. CDR3 region: CAWSFGGYGYGYTF. The CDR3 coding sequence is TGTGCCTGGAGTTTTGGAGGGTACGGCTATGGCTACACCTTC.

This clone has only one observation. The chain carries TRBV5-6 and TRBJ1-1; TRBD1 might be the D (5 bases). This CDR3 comprises 15 residues. From germline, CDR1 is SGHDT and CDR2 YYEEEE. Trimming left V 4 bases short and J 3 bases short, with 16 bases between. CDR3: CASSRGEIRHTEAFF. The CDR3 DNA follows: TGTGCCAGCAGCCGGGGGGAGATTCGGCACACTGAAGCTTTCTTT.

The V call is TRBV11-2, the J call TRBJ1-2; 7 bases map to TRBD1. Germline V CDR1 and CDR2: SGHAT, FQNNGV. The CDR3 length is 13 residues. With 5 bases clipped from V and 4 bases from J, the junction kept 4 bases outside the gene matches. CDR3 sequence: CASSRDSLYGYTF. DNA for the CDR3: TGTGCCAGCAGCCGGGACAGCCTCTATGGCTACACCTTC.

The V gene is TRBV5-4, the J gene TRBJ2-7; 8 nucleotides line up with TRBD1. V lost 0 bases and J lost 2; bases outside the gene matches: 4. The CDR3 length is 15 residues. Germline CDR1 SGHNT, CDR2 YYREEE (reference sequence). The CDR3 sequence is CASSLGTGSTYEQYF. The CDR3 coding sequence is TGTGCCAGCAGCTTGGGGACAGGGTCGACCTACGAGCAGTACTTC.

This chain links TRBV5-8 with TRBJ2-5; D is perhaps TRBD1 (6 bases). Germline CDR1 SGHTS, CDR2 YDEGEE. The CDR3 length is 15 residues. Trimming took 2 bases from V and 0 from J, leaving 11 bases between them. Here the CDR3 DNA reads TGTGCCAGCAGCTTTGGACAGAGGTACCAAGAGACCCAGTACTTC. Residues: CASSFGQRYQETQYF. Full variable domain (rest looked up from reference TRBV5-8 and TRBJ2-5): EAGVTQSPTHLIKTRGQQATLRCSPISGHTSVYWYQQALGLGLQFLLWYDEGEERNRGNFPPRFSGRQFPNYSSELNVNALELEDSALYLCASSFGQRYQETQYFGPGTRLLVL.